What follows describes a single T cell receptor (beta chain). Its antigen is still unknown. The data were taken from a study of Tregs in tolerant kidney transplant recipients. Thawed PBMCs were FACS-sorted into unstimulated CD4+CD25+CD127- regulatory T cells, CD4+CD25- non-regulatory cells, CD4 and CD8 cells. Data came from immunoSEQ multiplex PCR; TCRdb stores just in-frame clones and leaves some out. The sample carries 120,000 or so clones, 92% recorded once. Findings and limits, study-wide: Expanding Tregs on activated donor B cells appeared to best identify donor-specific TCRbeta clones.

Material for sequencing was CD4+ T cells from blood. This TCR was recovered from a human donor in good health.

DNA for the CDR3: TGTGCCAGCAGTACTCGGGGGGGCGATTCGCATGAAAAACTGTTTTTT. Protein product: CASSTRGGDSHEKLFF. The J gene is TRBJ1-4, the V gene TRBV6-6, with D possibly being TRBD1 (6 bases). V was pared by 5 bases and J by 6 bases, with 19 bases between. The CDR3 is 16 residues long. The V gene's germline CDR1 is MNHNY and CDR2 SVGAGI (reference sequence).